This T cell receptor beta chain was profiled in a study of cytomegalovirus exposure and HLA in healthy donors. Study conclusions and caveats: The classifier was said to identify cytomegalovirus status with high specificity and sensitivity. Usually a TCR sequence was rare, but some public TCRs were found in many donors.

Worth noting for this clone: Its specificity is not known.

The method was immunoSEQ multiplex PCR; TCRdb's version includes in-frame clones alone and lacks a portion of them. The repertoire consists of about 360,000 clones, with just over 85% occurring once and the leading ten covering under 0.95%. What was sequenced was PBMCs. This receptor was identified in a woman under 30 in good health and CMV-seronegative.

CDR3 residues: CASSFQGHEQFF. Here the CDR3 DNA reads TGCGCCAGCAGCTTCCAGGGCCATGAGCAGTTCTTC. The chain joins TRBV5-1 to TRBJ2-1, with D perhaps matching TRBD1 (5 bases). The V end lost 2 bases, the J end lost 8 bases, and 8 bases lay between the germline ends. The CDR3 length is 12 residues. The germline V gene has CDR1 SGHRS and CDR2 YFSETQ.